The 16 T cell receptor beta chains in this list originate from one sample, sequenced in a study of OX40 agonist ivuxolimab in advanced cancers. TCRdb's table, derived via immunoSEQ multiplex PCR, lists solely in-frame clones and lacks some. The sample holds tens of thousands of clones, 65% to 85% seen once. Here the sequenced sample was CD4+ or CD8+ T cells sorted from blood, taken in a trial of the OX40 agonist ivuxolimab. Source of these receptors: an adult with an advanced solid tumor such as melanoma, head and neck, liver or kidney cancer.

The J gene is TRBJ1-2, the V gene TRBV2; 7 bases line up with TRBD1. This CDR3 has 13 amino acids. The germline CDR1 and CDR2 sequences are SNHLY and FYNNEI. V trimming: 4 bases; J trimming: 4 bases; junction bases outside the gene matches: 3. The CDR3, as DNA: TGTGCCAGCAGTGGACAGGGTCCCTATGGCTACACCTTC. The encoded protein is CASSGQGPYGYTF.

The rearrangement links TRBV5-6 to TRBJ2-7, with a weak D call TRBD2 (7 bases). The germline V gene encodes CDR1 SGHDT and CDR2 YYEEEE. There are 15 residues in the CDR3. Trimming took 4 bases from V and 4 from J, leaving 18 bases between them. CDR3 nucleotides: TGTGCCAGCAGCCCCCCCCTTGGGGGGGCTTACGAGCAGTACTTC. It codes for CASSPPLGGAYEQYF.

This clone was observed a handful of times. The chain links TRBV18 to TRBJ2-7; 8 bases are shared with TRBD1. Germline CDR1 reads KGHSH; CDR2 reads LQKENI. With 3 bases clipped from V and 3 bases from J, the junction kept 7 bases outside the gene matches. This CDR3 contains 15 residues. The chain's CDR3 is CASSPNRGNDYEQYF. The CDR3 region has the DNA TGTGCCAGCTCACCGAACAGGGGGAATGACTACGAGCAGTACTTC.

The rearrangement uses TRBV29-1 and TRBJ2-3; 7 bases align to TRBD2. The CDR3 sequence is 13 residues long. V was clipped by 5 bases and J by 3 bases; unmatched bases: 5. Germline loops: CDR1 SQVTM, CDR2 ANQGSEA. CDR3 sequence reads: CSVYGGGTDTQYF. Written as DNA, the CDR3 is TGCAGCGTTTACGGCGGGGGAACAGATACGCAGTATTTT.

There are a few counts of this clone. The chain couples TRBV19 to TRBJ1-4, with D possibly matching TRBD1 (6 bases). The CDR3 covers 15 residues. Per the germline V gene, CDR1 is LNHDA and CDR2 is SQIVND (reference sequence). The ends were cut back, 5 bases at V and 0 bases at J, with 10 bases in the middle. As DNA, the CDR3 is TGTGCCAGTAGTCTCAGGGGCGCAACTAATGAAAAACTGTTTTTT. Its translation: CASSLRGATNEKLFF.

The chain is built from TRBV7-2 and TRBJ2-5, with TRBD2 matching 7 bases. The germline V gene encodes CDR1 SGHTA and CDR2 FQGNSA. This CDR3 has 14 residues. Unmatched junction bases numbered 4, after V lost 1 base and J lost 5 bases. The CDR3 coding sequence is TGTGCCAGCAGCTTAGGGGGAGGGCCCGAGACCCAGTACTTC. Protein product: CASSLGGGPETQYF.

The chain links TRBV5-1 to TRBJ1-1; 9 bases match TRBD1. V gave up 0 bases and J gave up 8 bases; unmatched junction bases: 8. In germline, CDR1 is SGHRS, CDR2 YFSETQ. The length of the CDR3 is 15 residues. The CDR3, as DNA: TGCGCCAGCAGCTTGGGGCCGGGGACAGGGAAAGAAGCTTTCTTT. Protein sequence: CASSLGPGTGKEAFF.

This clone has only a few counts. The gene calls are TRBV13 and TRBJ2-7; maybe TRBD2 (7 bases). The CDR3 runs to 16 residues. Per germline, CDR1 PRHDT and CDR2 FYEKMQ (reference sequence). Trimming took 4 bases from V and 4 from J, leaving 20 bases between them. The CDR3 here is CASSWEGLGGGYEQYF. The CDR3 DNA follows: TGTGCCAGCAGCTGGGAGGGACTGGGGGGCGGTTACGAGCAGTACTTC.

This clone came up a few times. The chain uses TRBV7-3 and TRBJ2-3; TRBD1 matches at 8 bases. The trim removed 3 bases at V and 4 bases at J, leaving 3 bases unmatched. This CDR3 has 14 amino acids. In germline, CDR1 is SGHTA, CDR2 FQGTGA. The CDR3 sequence: CASSLDRDPDTQYF. The CDR3 DNA reads as TGTGCCAGCAGCTTGGACAGGGATCCAGATACGCAGTATTTT.

The chain combines TRBV2 with TRBJ2-3; D remains ambiguous. From germline, CDR1 is SNHLY and CDR2 FYNNEI. V was cut by 6 bases and J by 1 base, with 8 bases left in between. The CDR3 is 13 amino acids. For the CDR3, the DNA is TGTGCCAGCAGCTTGGGCGGCACAGATACGCAGTATTTT. Amino acid sequence: CASSLGGTDTQYF. Complete variable domain (other parts from reference TRBV2 and TRBJ2-3): EPEVTQTPSHQVTQMGQEVILRCVPISNHLYFYWYRQILGQKVEFLVSFYNNEISEKSEIFDDQFSVERPDGSNFTLKIRSTKLEDSAMYFCASSLGGTDTQYFGPGTRLTVL.

This chain uses TRBV10-3 with TRBJ2-1; TRBD2 agrees at 10 bases. V was pared by 6 bases and J by 1 base, with 15 bases of the junction left unmatched. CDR1 is ENHRY and CDR2 is SYGVKD in the germline V gene. CDR3 size: 19 residues. The CDR3 region has the DNA TGTGCCATCAGCGAGGCTAGCGGGAGTAGTTTAAGGTCCTACAATGAGCAGTTCTTC. Amino acids: CAISEASGSSLRSYNEQFF.

This clone has just a few counts. The rearrangement joins TRBV2 to TRBJ2-5; perhaps TRBD1 as D (5 bases). The CDR3 runs to 14 residues. V lost 7 bases to trimming and J lost 2 bases, with 14 bases between them. CDR1 and CDR2 (germline): SNHLY, FYNNEI. The CDR3 loop is CASTLSQGQETQYF. The CDR3 DNA is TGTGCCAGCACCCTGTCGCAGGGTCAAGAGACCCAGTACTTC.

V usage is TRBV27 and J usage is TRBJ1-1; TRBD1 might be the D (6 bases). Trimming removed 1 base from V and 3 bases from J, with 6 bases in between. The germline V gene has CDR1 MNHEY and CDR2 SMNVEV (reference sequence). This CDR3 region has 13 residues. The CDR3 DNA follows: TGTGCCAGCAGTTTATACAGGGACACTGAAGCTTTCTTT. Residues: CASSLYRDTEAFF.

The rearrangement joins TRBV7-2 to TRBJ2-7; 10 bases line up with TRBD2. The CDR3 consists of 15 residues. J gave up 2 bases and V 5 bases, and 6 bases lay outside the gene matches. Germline V lookup: CDR1 SGHTA, CDR2 FQGNSA. CDR3: CASSILSGGAYEQYV. CDR3 in DNA: TGTGCCAGCAGCATCTTAAGCGGGGGGGCCTACGAGCAGTACGTC.

This clone was found a few times. Additional DNA sequences in this sample encode the identical CDR3. The V call is TRBV7-9, the J call TRBJ2-5; maybe TRBD1 (6 bases). In germline, CDR1 is SEHNR, CDR2 FQNEAQ (reference sequence). The CDR3 totals 13 residues. Between the trimmed V and J ends, which lost 5 bases and 2 bases, there was a span of 9 bases. This CDR3 is CASSPQGQETQYF. The CDR3 DNA reads TGTGCCAGCAGCCCACAGGGTCAAGAGACCCAGTACTTC.

The chain has TRBV7-2 and TRBJ2-3; TRBD2 matches 7 bases. The CDR3 runs to 15 residues. Losses at the gene ends were 1 base for V and 3 bases for J; bases not matched to a gene: 4. The germline V gene has CDR1 SGHTA and CDR2 FQGNSA. The CDR3 bases are TGTGCCAGCAGCTTAGGCCCGGGAGGTACAGATACGCAGTATTTT. It codes for CASSLGPGGTDTQYF.